These 27 T cell receptor beta chains were sequenced from one sample in a study of blood T cell repertoires in COVID-19 (dated by TCRdb to 2020 to 2021). The receptor library was made with the immunoSEQ multiplex PCR assay. The immuneACCESS repertoire file appears here via TCRdb, limited to in-frame rearrangements. These files lack a portion of the clones; in checked studies, under half of the deficit traces to unresolved V genes, and the cause of the others is not known. The sample table records 120,000 to 150,000 clones; around four fifths of these occur just once. Of the sample, 2.5% to 3% is held by the ten largest clones. The sequenced sample consisted of peripheral blood. The receptor source for this set is a woman in her thirties or forties with active or convalescent COVID-19.

The chain couples TRBV18 to TRBJ1-6, with D perhaps matching TRBD1 (6 bases). Trimming removed 2 bases from V and 5 bases from J, with 7 bases in between. The CDR3 has 14 amino acids. Germline assignment: CDR1 KGHSH and CDR2 LQKENI. Written as DNA, the CDR3 is TGTGCCAGCTCACCAAGACAGGATAATTCACCCCTCCACTTT. Translating it yields CASSPRQDNSPLHF.

The chain couples TRBV6-2 or TRBV6-3 to TRBJ1-5; TRBD1 agrees at 9 bases. The germline V gene has CDR1 MNHEY and CDR2 SVGEGT. The ends lost 5 bases at V and 7 bases at J; junction bases unmatched: 9. There are 15 residues in the CDR3. This CDR3 reads CASSPGTGWDQPQHF. CDR3 nucleotides: TGTGCCAGCAGTCCCGGGACAGGGTGGGACCAGCCCCAGCATTTT.

The chain is built from TRBV5-4 and TRBJ1-4; D gene unclear. Germline assignment: CDR1 SGHNT and CDR2 YYREEE (reference sequence). The CDR3 totals 15 residues. V lost 4 bases, J lost 6 bases, and 16 bases lay in between. Here the CDR3 DNA reads TGTGCCAGCAGCGCCCGGAACAGCCCAGATGAAAAACTGTTTTTT. Protein sequence: CASSARNSPDEKLFF. The full variable domain, its missing parts supplied by reference TRBV5-4 and TRBJ1-4, is ETGVTQSPTHLIKTRGQQVTLRCSSQSGHNTVSWYQQALGQGPQFIFQYYREEENGRGNFPPRFSGLQFPNYSSELNVNALELDDSALYLCASSARNSPDEKLFFGSGTQLSVL.

The V call is TRBV5-1, the J call TRBJ1-1; the D gene is possibly TRBD1 (6 bases). The V end was cut by 0 bases, the J end by 0 bases, with 15 bases between. CDR3 length: 17 residues. The V gene's germline CDR1 is SGHRS and CDR2 YFSETQ. CDR3 in amino acids: CASSLVLPGAMNTEAFF. DNA for the CDR3: TGCGCCAGCAGCTTGGTGTTGCCAGGGGCCATGAACACTGAAGCTTTCTTT.

The V and J genes are TRBV7-9 and TRBJ1-2; 7 bases fit TRBD1. The germline V gene has CDR1 SEHNR and CDR2 FQNEAQ (reference sequence). With 1 base clipped from V and 4 bases from J, the junction kept 6 bases outside the gene matches. The CDR3 covers 15 residues. The chain's CDR3 is CASSLGAGGTYGYTF. CDR3 DNA: TGTGCCAGCAGCTTAGGGGCAGGGGGGACCTATGGCTACACCTTC.

The chain recombines TRBV3-1 (or the pseudogene TRBV3-2) with TRBJ2-5, with 8 bases aligning to TRBD1. In germline, CDR1 is LGHDT, CDR2 YNNKEL (reference sequence). The CDR3 has 15 amino acids. V lost 3 bases, J lost 5 bases, and 8 bases stayed unmatched. CDR3 loop: CASSHGTGVRETQYF. The CDR3 bases are TGTGCCAGCAGCCACGGGACAGGTGTGCGGGAGACCCAGTACTTC.

The chain employs TRBV9 and TRBJ1-1, with D hard to call. The CDR3 is 13 amino acids. The V gene's germline CDR1 is SGDLS and CDR2 YYNGEE. V gave up 0 bases and J gave up 0 bases, with 3 bases separating them. As DNA, the CDR3 is TGTGCCAGCAGCGTAGACTTGAACACTGAAGCTTTCTTT. Translated, it gives CASSVDLNTEAFF.

This chain links TRBV7-2 with TRBJ1-5; 7 positions agree with TRBD1. This CDR3 is 16 amino acids long. Trimming at V came to 1 base and at J to 3 bases, leaving 6 bases not matched to a gene. Per germline, CDR1 SGHTA and CDR2 FQGNSA. CDR3: CASSLVGTASNQPQHF. As DNA, the CDR3 is TGTGCCAGCAGCTTAGTTGGGACAGCTTCCAATCAGCCCCAGCATTTT.

The chain has TRBV27 and TRBJ1-2; D is perhaps TRBD1 (5 bases). V gave up 3 bases and J gave up 3 bases, with 14 bases separating them. Germline lookup yields CDR1 MNHEY and CDR2 SMNVEV (reference sequence). The CDR3 runs to 15 residues. This CDR3 reads CASSLAWGSYYGYTF. CDR3 bases: TGTGCCAGCAGTTTGGCATGGGGCAGCTACTATGGCTACACCTTC.

The chain combines TRBV14 with TRBJ2-7; D possibly corresponds to TRBD1 (5 bases). Trimming cost V 5 bases and J 4 bases, with 15 bases left between them. The CDR3 runs 14 residues. Germline CDR1 reads SGHDN; CDR2 reads FVKESK. DNA of the CDR3: TGTGCCAGCAGCGACTTTCTCCAGGGTTACGAGCAGTACTTC. Translating gives CASSDFLQGYEQYF. The whole variable domain, remainder taken from reference TRBV14 and TRBJ2-7, is EAGVTQFPSHSVIEKGQTVTLRCDPISGHDNLYWYRRVMGKEIKFLLHFVKESKQDESGMPNNRFLAERTGGTYSTLKVQPAELEDSGVYFCASSDFLQGYEQYFGPGTRLTVT.

This clone was observed a few times. This chain links TRBV7-9 with TRBJ2-7, with a weak D call TRBD2 (5 bases). The CDR3 runs 13 residues. V was clipped by 4 bases and J by 0 bases, with 7 bases between them. Germline values: CDR1 SEHNR, CDR2 FQNEAQ (reference sequence). CDR3 in amino acids: CASSSGISYEQYF. The DNA for the CDR3 is TGTGCCAGCAGCTCCGGGATCTCCTACGAGCAGTACTTC.

The rearrangement links TRBV9 to TRBJ2-7; TRBD2 aligns across 10 bases. Germline CDR1 and CDR2: SGDLS and YYNGEE. With V trimmed by 1 base and J by 5 bases, 3 bases remained unmatched. This CDR3 is built from 14 residues. CDR3 region: CASSVSGLADEQYF. CDR3 nucleotide sequence: TGTGCCAGCAGCGTAAGCGGACTAGCGGACGAGCAGTACTTC. The variable domain in full, completed from reference TRBV9 and TRBJ2-7, reads DSGVTQTPKHLITATGQRVTLRCSPRSGDLSVYWYQQSLDQGLQFLIQYYNGEERAKGNILERFSAQQFPDLHSELNLSSLELGDSALYFCASSVSGLADEQYFGPGTRLTVT.

The chain uses TRBV7-9 and TRBJ1-3, with a possible D match to TRBD1 (6 bases). The CDR3 sequence is 16 residues long. Germline V gene data show CDR1 as SEHNR and CDR2 as FQNEAQ (reference sequence). Trimming left V 5 bases short and J 0 bases short, with 14 bases between. The CDR3 sequence is CASSPATGDSGNTIYF. CDR3 nucleotide sequence: TGTGCCAGCAGCCCAGCGACAGGAGACTCTGGAAACACCATATATTTT.

The chain combines TRBV5-1 with TRBJ2-5; D is possibly TRBD1 (5 bases). Deletions cut 4 bases from V and 0 bases from J, with 10 bases between. From germline, CDR1 is SGHRS and CDR2 YFSETQ. This CDR3 has 14 residues. CDR3 sequence: CASSVGQYQETQYF. DNA of the CDR3: TGCGCCAGCAGCGTAGGACAATACCAAGAGACCCAGTACTTC.

This clone was observed a handful of times. The chain has TRBV25-1 and TRBJ1-2, with 7 nucleotides matching TRBD1. Germline V gene data show CDR1 as MGHDK and CDR2 as SYGVNS. The V segment lost 5 bases and the J segment 4 bases; nucleotides outside the gene matches: 7. The CDR3 has 14 residues. The CDR3, as DNA: TGTGCCAGCAGTTCGACGACAGGGCCCTATGGCTACACCTTC. It yields the protein CASSSTTGPYGYTF.

The chain joins TRBV5-1 to TRBJ1-1, with 9 bases identical to TRBD1. This CDR3 has 12 amino acids. Trimming took 7 bases from V and 7 from J; bases not matched to a gene: 5. CDR1 is SGHRS, CDR2 YFSETQ, per germline. The CDR3 here is CASGTGLYEAFF. DNA of the CDR3: TGCGCCAGCGGGACAGGGCTATATGAAGCTTTCTTT.

J is TRBJ2-7 and V is TRBV5-1; 7 bases match TRBD2. The CDR3 runs to 15 residues. Germline V gene data show CDR1 as SGHRS and CDR2 as YFSETQ. V dropped 4 bases and J dropped 5; count of bases not matched to a gene: 12. The CDR3 DNA reads as TGCGCCAGCAGCCGGGAGGATAGCCTTAGGAACGAGCAGTACTTC. Amino acids: CASSREDSLRNEQYF.

This rearrangement joins TRBV28 to TRBJ2-7; D is possibly TRBD1 (5 bases). The CDR3 extends over 15 amino acids. The V end lost 1 base, the J end lost 2 bases, and 12 bases lay between the germline ends. Germline assignment: CDR1 MDHEN and CDR2 SYDVKM. CDR3 bases: TGTGCCAGCAGTTTATATGAAGGGGTCACCTACGAGCAGTACTTC. Protein: CASSLYEGVTYEQYF.

V gene TRBV10-3 combines with J gene TRBJ1-1, with D perhaps matching TRBD1 (6 bases). The germline V gene encodes CDR1 ENHRY and CDR2 SYGVKD. V shed 8 bases and J shed 8 bases, with 15 bases lying between them. CDR3 length: 12 residues. Written as DNA, the CDR3 is TGTGCCATCGGGGGGGGGCCAGGCGAAGCTTTCTTT. This gives the protein CAIGGGPGEAFF.

This clone occurred a few times. Other DNA sequences in this specimen translate into the identical CDR3. The J gene is TRBJ2-7, the V gene TRBV3-1 (or the pseudogene TRBV3-2); D possibly corresponds to TRBD2 (5 bases). The CDR3 sequence is 15 residues long. V dropped 1 base and J dropped 3 bases, with 13 bases sitting between them. CDR1 is LGHDT, CDR2 YNNKEL, per germline (reference sequence). CDR3 region: CASSQGPRDSYEQYF. CDR3 nucleotides: TGTGCCAGCAGCCAAGGCCCCCGGGATAGCTACGAGCAGTACTTC.

This chain connects TRBV20-1 to TRBJ1-6; D unclear. CDR1 DFQATT and CDR2 SNEGSKA come from the germline V gene (reference sequence). V dropped 5 bases and J dropped 10 bases, with 9 bases sitting between them. The CDR3 is 11 amino acids. The CDR3 is CSAEFGSPLHF. Here the CDR3 DNA reads TGCAGTGCTGAGTTCGGGTCACCCCTCCACTTT.

The V gene is TRBV27, the J gene TRBJ2-5, with 7 bases fitting TRBD1. Germline V CDR1 and CDR2: MNHEY, SMNVEV (reference sequence). The CDR3 runs to 16 residues. V lost 6 bases and J lost 4; bases outside the gene matches: 14. In DNA, the CDR3 is TGTGCCAGCAGCCCCCGCATCAGGGGGTCGGGAGAGACCCAGTACTTC. Amino acid sequence: CASSPRIRGSGETQYF.

The rearrangement links TRBV7-2 to TRBJ2-1; 9 bases are a match to TRBD1. The germline V gene encodes CDR1 SGHTA and CDR2 FQGNSA. V dropped 2 bases and J dropped 7; count of bases not matched to a gene: 9. This CDR3 contains 16 residues. The CDR3 DNA sequence: TGTGCCAGCAGCTTAACACCGGGACAGGGTTTGAATGAGCAGTTCTTC. Translating it yields CASSLTPGQGLNEQFF.

The rearrangement joins TRBV13 to TRBJ2-5; D possibly corresponds to TRBD1 (5 bases). Deletions cut 5 bases from V and 2 bases from J, with 18 bases between. Germline lookup yields CDR1 PRHDT and CDR2 FYEKMQ (reference sequence). The CDR3 contains 16 residues. CDR3 DNA sequence: TGTGCCAGCAGCCTCTTAGGGGTGGACCCACAAGAGACCCAGTACTTC. It specifies CASSLLGVDPQETQYF. Complete variable domain (other parts from reference TRBV13 and TRBJ2-5): AAGVIQSPRHLIKEKRETATLKCYPIPRHDTVYWYQQGPGQDPQFLISFYEKMQSDKGSIPDRFSAQQFSDYHSELNMSSLELGDSALYFCASSLLGVDPQETQYFGPGTRLLVL.

This clone has more than one count but fewer than ten. This rearrangement joins TRBV28 to TRBJ2-2; possible D gene TRBD2, 7 bases. The germline gives CDR1 MDHEN, CDR2 SYDVKM. The CDR3 runs 22 residues. V was clipped by 2 bases and J by 3 bases, with 31 bases between them. DNA of the CDR3: TGTGCCAGCAGTTTACTGATTTACAGGGCTGCCAGGACTAGTGGTCACACCGGGGAGCTGTTTTTT. It translates to CASSLLIYRAARTSGHTGELFF.

This sequence joins TRBV7-2 and TRBJ2-7; 9 bases agree with TRBD1. This CDR3 region has 15 residues. V lost 5 bases and J lost 0; bases outside the gene matches: 5. The germline gives CDR1 SGHTA, CDR2 FQGNSA. CDR3 in amino acids: CASSGGQGLSYEQYF. The CDR3, as DNA: TGTGCCAGCAGCGGGGGACAGGGCCTCTCCTACGAGCAGTACTTC. The full variable domain, in which reference TRBV7-2 and TRBJ2-7 provide the parts outside the CDR3, is GAGVSQSPSNKVTEKGKDVELRCDPISGHTALYWYRQSLGQGLEFLIYFQGNSAPDKSGLPSDRFSAERTGGSVSTLTIQRTQQEDSAVYLCASSGGQGLSYEQYFGPGTRLTVT.

The J gene is TRBJ2-7, the V gene TRBV6-2 or TRBV6-3; TRBD1 agrees at 7 bases. The CDR3 loop spans 14 amino acids. The germline V gene encodes CDR1 MNHEY and CDR2 SVGEGT. With 4 bases clipped from V and 2 bases from J, the junction kept 5 bases outside the gene matches. The CDR3 coding sequence is TGTGCCAGCAGTTCCCGGGACAGCACCTACGAGCAGTACTTC. It encodes CASSSRDSTYEQYF.